The rows below give T cell receptor beta chains drawn from one sample of a study of post-analysis software for immune sequencing data. MiXCR, applied by TCRdb to the PCR reads, yields one record per CDR3 protein. The sample holds roughly 540,000 distinct CDR3 sequences, approximately 31% seen once. The material sequenced was blood. Receptors originate from a girl younger than 18 with multiple sclerosis. Both conserved end residues are part of each CDR3. Not every row has a clone size; where given, it reads once, few, many or a size class.

CSAPGSPNYGYTF	NA	TRBJ1-2	13	TRBV20-1
CSDRMNTEAFF	NA	TRBJ1-1	11	TRBV29-1
CASSSFGGGYEQYF	few	TRBJ2-7	14	TRBV7-2
CSVGTGGYEQYF	many	TRBJ2-7	12	TRBV29-1
CSARRWDTDTQYF	NA	TRBJ2-3	13	TRBV20-1
CASSSSGGYNEQFF	many	TRBJ2-1	14	TRBV5-1
CASRTGNEQFF	NA	TRBJ2-1	11	TRBV12-3/TRBV12-4
CSARGGADVLQFF	NA	TRBJ2-1	13	TRBV20-1
CASSFLRLTNEQFF	many	TRBJ2-1	14	TRBV12-3/TRBV12-4
CASSLAGLAYKQYF	NA	TRBJ2-5	14	TRBV7-2
CASSFGTGGEKLFF	NA	TRBJ1-4	14	TRBV5-1
CSVTRAYEQYF	NA	TRBJ2-7	11	TRBV29-1
CSVEDSGGDTQYF	few	TRBJ2-3	13	TRBV29-1
CSARERPYNSPLHF	NA	TRBJ1-6	14	TRBV20-1
CAGSHGPGNQPQHF	NA	TRBJ1-5	14	TRBV12-3/TRBV12-4